This T cell receptor (beta chain) was obtained from a study listed by TCRdb under 2016. The germline V gene yields MNHEY for CDR1 and SVGAGI for CDR2. Including the terminal cysteine and phenylalanine, the CDR3 comprises 13 residues. Only the CDR3 portion is preserved as DNA: 39 bases, with reading frame beginning at the first base. The V end loses 3 bases and the J end loses 5 bases, and a stretch of 7 bases separates them. The method was RT-PCR. Sequencer: Illumina MiSeq. TCRdb cleaned the public reads at Q25 with fastp, built clones with MiXCR and kept in-frame beta chains. Entries that share a CDR3 protein sequence are merged under the most common genes and DNA. In all, the sample holds approximately 720,000 distinct CDR3 sequences, and around 14% of those were seen once. Clones ranked in the top ten supply 3.6% of the sample. This clonotype was observed at least ten times. The antigen this receptor binds is unknown. Per-nucleotide qualities are absent, and no much larger clonotype sits a single base away.

This TCR derives from a female donor in good health, serving as a healthy control. The sample consisted of memory CD4+ T cells from blood. The sequence joins TRBV6-5 to TRBJ2-2; a confident D gene designation cannot be given. The bases are TGTGCCAGCAGTTATAAGCCAACCGGGGAGCTGTTTTTT. The resulting protein is CASSYKPTGELFF.